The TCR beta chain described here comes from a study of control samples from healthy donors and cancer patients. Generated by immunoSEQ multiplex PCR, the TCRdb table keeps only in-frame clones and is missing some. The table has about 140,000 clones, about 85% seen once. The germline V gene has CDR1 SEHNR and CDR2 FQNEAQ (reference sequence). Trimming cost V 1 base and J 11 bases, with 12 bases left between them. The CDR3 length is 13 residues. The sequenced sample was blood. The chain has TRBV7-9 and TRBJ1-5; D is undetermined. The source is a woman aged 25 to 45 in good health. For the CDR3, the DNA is TGTGCCAGCAGCTTAGGGCCTCCTAAGGCCCAGCATTTT. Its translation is CASSLGPPKAQHF. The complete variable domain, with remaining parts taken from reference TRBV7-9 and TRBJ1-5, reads DTGVSQNPRHKITKRGQNVTFRCDPISEHNRLYWYRQTLGQGPEFLTYFQNEAQLEKSRLLSDRFSAERPKGSFSTLEIQRTEQGDSAMYLCASSLGPPKAQHFGDGTRLSIL.